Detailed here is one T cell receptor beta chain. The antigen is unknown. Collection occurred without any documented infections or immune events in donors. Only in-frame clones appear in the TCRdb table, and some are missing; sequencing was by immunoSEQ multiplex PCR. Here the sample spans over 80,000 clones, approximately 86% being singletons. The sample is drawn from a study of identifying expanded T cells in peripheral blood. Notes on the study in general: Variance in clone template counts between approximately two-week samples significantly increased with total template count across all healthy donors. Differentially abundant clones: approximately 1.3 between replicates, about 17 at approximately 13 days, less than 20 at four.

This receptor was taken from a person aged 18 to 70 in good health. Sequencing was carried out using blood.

The CDR3 sequence is CAISDFKTAGGYTF. The CDR3 nucleotides read TGTGCCATCAGTGACTTCAAGACGGCGGGGGGCTACACCTTC. This chain links TRBV10-3 with TRBJ1-2; D not resolved. Deletions cut 3 bases from V and 8 bases from J, with 16 bases between. This CDR3 contains 14 residues. Germline-derived CDR1 and CDR2 are ENHRY and SYGVKD.